The rows below give T cell receptor beta chains drawn from one sample of a study of monozygotic twins with inflammatory bowel disease. TCRdb re-analyzed the 5' RACE reads; it lists each CDR3 protein once, without DNA. The sample data list approximately 420,000 distinct CDR3 sequences. The sequencing sample was made of blood. The receptors derive from a human donor with ulcerative colitis or Crohn's disease, or a healthy co-twin of an affected twin (not recorded which). CDR3s include the opening cysteine and the closing phenylalanine or tryptophan.

j_call: TRBJ2-1; v_call: TRBV7-9; cdr3_aa: CASSSRAGGEQFF
j_call: TRBJ2-1; v_call: TRBV5-1; cdr3_aa: CASSLMGVTGGNEQFF
j_call: TRBJ2-1; v_call: TRBV15; cdr3_aa: CATSRDQGAKRGTLQDNEQFF
j_call: TRBJ1-1; v_call: TRBV21-1; cdr3_aa: CASSSPSGEDTEAFF
j_call: TRBJ2-2; v_call: TRBV25-1; cdr3_aa: CASNKQGTSTGELFF
j_call: TRBJ1-4; v_call: TRBV20-1; cdr3_aa: CSASPSGTLRGKLFF
j_call: TRBJ2-5; v_call: TRBV3-1; cdr3_aa: CASNGPGLQETQYF
j_call: TRBJ2-1; v_call: TRBV7-9; cdr3_aa: CASSRTSGIGYNEQFF
j_call: TRBJ2-7; v_call: TRBV20-1; cdr3_aa: CSARGGQATYEQYF
j_call: TRBJ1-5; v_call: TRBV27; cdr3_aa: CASRVSWGQPQHF
j_call: TRBJ2-6; v_call: TRBV5-1; cdr3_aa: CASDFSGANVLTF
j_call: TRBJ2-1; v_call: TRBV7-8; cdr3_aa: CASRRSTELSYNEQFF
j_call: TRBJ2-2; v_call: TRBV24-1; cdr3_aa: CATSDYTGELFF
j_call: TRBJ1-2; v_call: TRBV6-6; cdr3_aa: CASTVRTGVGYTF
j_call: TRBJ2-1; v_call: TRBV11-1; cdr3_aa: CASSSRDFSYNEQFF
j_call: TRBJ1-6; v_call: TRBV25-1; cdr3_aa: CASRTDWNSPLHF
j_call: TRBJ2-1; v_call: TRBV27; cdr3_aa: CASSKGTGLRRQFF
j_call: TRBJ1-1; v_call: TRBV27; cdr3_aa: CASIPRAMNTEAFF
j_call: TRBJ2-3; v_call: TRBV5-1; cdr3_aa: CASRPRPGTPMDTQYF
j_call: TRBJ2-5; v_call: TRBV7-9; cdr3_aa: CASSPVGRETQYF
j_call: TRBJ2-5; v_call: TRBV4-1; cdr3_aa: CASSQVGSLRSTQYF
j_call: TRBJ1-2; v_call: TRBV3-1; cdr3_aa: CASSQDGSAGGNYGYTF
j_call: TRBJ2-7; v_call: TRBV15; cdr3_aa: CATSRDTSGAYEQYF
j_call: TRBJ2-5; v_call: TRBV5-1; cdr3_aa: CASSFGTGTSEETQYF
j_call: TRBJ1-6; v_call: TRBV20-1; cdr3_aa: CSARDLRDRENSPLHF
j_call: TRBJ2-3; v_call: TRBV20-1; cdr3_aa: CSVLIGSPTSTDTQYF
j_call: TRBJ1-5; v_call: TRBV20-1; cdr3_aa: CSAYSMYSNQPQHF
j_call: TRBJ2-5; v_call: TRBV7-2; cdr3_aa: CASSRSGYQETQYF
j_call: TRBJ2-7; v_call: TRBV29-1; cdr3_aa: CSVENGYYEQYF
j_call: TRBJ2-7; v_call: TRBV7-9; cdr3_aa: CASSPGGRGLDEQYF
j_call: TRBJ2-7; v_call: TRBV5-1; cdr3_aa: CASSLASQVAYEQYF
j_call: TRBJ2-7; v_call: TRBV20-1; cdr3_aa: CSASYRDFGEQYF
j_call: TRBJ2-7; v_call: TRBV9; cdr3_aa: CASSGQGYEQYF
j_call: TRBJ2-7; v_call: TRBV7-9; cdr3_aa: CASTLIGGHTYEQYF
j_call: TRBJ2-7; v_call: TRBV5-5; cdr3_aa: CASTSPTSGSKRGKQYF
j_call: TRBJ2-4; v_call: TRBV14; cdr3_aa: CASSQEGLYIQYF
j_call: TRBJ2-6; v_call: TRBV9; cdr3_aa: CASSPREGLGGANVLTF
j_call: TRBJ2-5; v_call: TRBV7-2; cdr3_aa: CASSFPHGPWRETQYF
j_call: TRBJ2-2; v_call: TRBV20-1; cdr3_aa: CSARVLTLTGELFF
j_call: TRBJ2-3; v_call: TRBV7-9; cdr3_aa: CASSLNLGAGTDTQYF
j_call: TRBJ1-2; v_call: TRBV3-1; cdr3_aa: CASTDRASNYGYTF
j_call: TRBJ2-3; v_call: TRBV5-1; cdr3_aa: CASSPRWDYEADTQYF
j_call: TRBJ1-2; v_call: TRBV7-2; cdr3_aa: CASGVRQGARGYTF
j_call: TRBJ2-3; v_call: TRBV7-2; cdr3_aa: CASSLETSGREYF
j_call: TRBJ2-2; v_call: TRBV18; cdr3_aa: CASSRTGTNTGELFF
j_call: TRBJ1-4; v_call: TRBV18; cdr3_aa: CASSDGTGLEKLFF
j_call: TRBJ2-6; v_call: TRBV18; cdr3_aa: CASSPLGQVTSGANVLTF
j_call: TRBJ1-2; v_call: TRBV28; cdr3_aa: CASSFQGVVGYTF
j_call: TRBJ2-3; v_call: TRBV6-2/TRBV6-3; cdr3_aa: CASNPSGRIADTQYF
j_call: TRBJ1-3; v_call: TRBV18; cdr3_aa: CASSPKTGHGNTIYF
j_call: TRBJ2-7; v_call: TRBV15; cdr3_aa: CATSREEFYEQYF